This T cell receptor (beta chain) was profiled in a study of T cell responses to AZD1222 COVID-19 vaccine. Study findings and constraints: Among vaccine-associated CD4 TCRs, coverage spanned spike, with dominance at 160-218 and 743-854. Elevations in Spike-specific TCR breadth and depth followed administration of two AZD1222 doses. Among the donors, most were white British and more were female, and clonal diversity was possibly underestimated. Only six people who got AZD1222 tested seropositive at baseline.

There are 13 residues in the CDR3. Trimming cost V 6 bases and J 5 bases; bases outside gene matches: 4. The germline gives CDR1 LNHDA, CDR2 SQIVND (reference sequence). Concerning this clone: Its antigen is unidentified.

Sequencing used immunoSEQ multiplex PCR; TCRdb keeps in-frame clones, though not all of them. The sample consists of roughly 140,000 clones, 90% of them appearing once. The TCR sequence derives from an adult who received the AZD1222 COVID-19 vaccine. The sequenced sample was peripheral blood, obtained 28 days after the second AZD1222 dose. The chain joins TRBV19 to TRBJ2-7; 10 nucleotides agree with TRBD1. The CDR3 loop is CASSGTGAHEQYF. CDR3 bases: TGTGCCAGTAGCGGGACAGGGGCCCACGAGCAGTACTTC.